This T cell receptor beta chain was sequenced in a study of shared clonotypes between healthy human individuals. This clone was observed a few times. Using immunoSEQ multiplex PCR, the repertoire was profiled, and TCRdb retains in-frame clones only, with some absent. Seen here are about 2,500,000 clones, just over 90% observed once, and the top ten hold around 0.14%. V lost 4 bases to trimming and J lost 4 bases, with 11 bases between them. The length of the CDR3 is 15 residues. Germline V gene sequence: CDR1 SGHDN, CDR2 FVKESK. The TCR originated in a man aged 18 to 30 in good health. The sample was naive CD4+ T cells sorted from blood. The subset was: CD45RA+ positively selected. The chain carries TRBV14 and TRBJ2-6, with D unresolved. The CDR3 is CASSPPWTGANVLTF. Here the CDR3 DNA reads TGTGCCAGCAGCCCGCCATGGACCGGGGCCAACGTCCTGACTTTC.